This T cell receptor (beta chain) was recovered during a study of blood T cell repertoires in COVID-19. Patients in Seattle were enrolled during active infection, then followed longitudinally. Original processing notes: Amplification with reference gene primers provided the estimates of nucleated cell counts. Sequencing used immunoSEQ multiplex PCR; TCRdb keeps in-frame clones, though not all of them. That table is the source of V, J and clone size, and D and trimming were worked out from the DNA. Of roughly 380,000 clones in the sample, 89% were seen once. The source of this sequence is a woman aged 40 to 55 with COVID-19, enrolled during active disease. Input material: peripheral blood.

The DNA of the CDR3 is TGTGCCAGCAGCGTAGCTACGGACTATGGCTACACCTTC. This sequence encodes CASSVATDYGYTF. This chain joins TRBV9 and TRBJ1-2; D is uncertain. CDR1 is SGDLS, CDR2 YYNGEE, per germline. Deletions cut 0 bases from V and 3 bases from J, with 6 bases between. CDR3 length equals 13 residues. Full variable domain (outside the CDR3, taken from reference TRBV9 and TRBJ1-2): DSGVTQTPKHLITATGQRVTLRCSPRSGDLSVYWYQQSLDQGLQFLIQYYNGEERAKGNILERFSAQQFPDLHSELNLSSLELGDSALYFCASSVATDYGYTFGSGTRLTVV.